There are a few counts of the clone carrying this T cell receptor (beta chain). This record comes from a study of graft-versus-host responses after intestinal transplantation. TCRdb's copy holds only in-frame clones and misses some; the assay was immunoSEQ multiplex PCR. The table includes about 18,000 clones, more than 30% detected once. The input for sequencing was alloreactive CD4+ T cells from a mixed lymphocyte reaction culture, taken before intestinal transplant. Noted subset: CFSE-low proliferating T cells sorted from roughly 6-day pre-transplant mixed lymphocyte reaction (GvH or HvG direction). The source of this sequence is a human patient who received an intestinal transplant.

CDR3: CAWSAGGSTEAFF. CDR3 coding DNA: TGTGCCTGGAGTGCCGGGGGATCCACTGAAGCTTTCTTT. V is TRBV30 and J is TRBJ1-1, with D possibly TRBD1 on 5 matching bases. CDR1 is GTSNPN and CDR2 is SVGIG in the germline V gene (reference sequence). The CDR3 has 13 amino acids. V lost 1 base and J lost 4, with 10 bases in between.